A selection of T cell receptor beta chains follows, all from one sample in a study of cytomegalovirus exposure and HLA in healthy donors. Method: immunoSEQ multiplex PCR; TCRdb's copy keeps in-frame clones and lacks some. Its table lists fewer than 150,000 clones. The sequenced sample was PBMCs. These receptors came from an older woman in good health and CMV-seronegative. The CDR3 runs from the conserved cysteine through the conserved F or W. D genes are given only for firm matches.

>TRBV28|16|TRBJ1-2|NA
CASRVPLPALNYGYTF
TGTGCCAGCAGGGTCCCGTTGCCCGCACTTAACTATGGCTACACCTTC
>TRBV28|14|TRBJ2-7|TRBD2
CASSLLAGAWEQYF
TGTGCCAGCAGTTTGCTAGCGGGAGCATGGGAGCAGTACTTC
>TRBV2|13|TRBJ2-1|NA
CASTSGMGLGQFF
TGTGCCAGCACGTCCGGGATGGGACTTGGGCAGTTCTTC
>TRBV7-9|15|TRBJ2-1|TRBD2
CASSFAGGTYNEQFF
TGTGCCAGCAGCTTTGCGGGGGGGACCTACAATGAGCAGTTCTTC
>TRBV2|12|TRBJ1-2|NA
CASSERGRDYTF
TGTGCCAGCAGTGAAAGGGGTCGTGACTACACCTTC
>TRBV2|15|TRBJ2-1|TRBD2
CASRWASGYHNEQFF
TGTGCCAGCAGGTGGGCTAGCGGTTACCACAATGAGCAGTTCTTC
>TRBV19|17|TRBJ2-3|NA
CASPPNSVGDYTDTQYF
TGTGCCAGTCCCCCTAACTCGGTAGGAGACTACACAGATACGCAGTATTTT
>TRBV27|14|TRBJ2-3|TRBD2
CASSSRTSGDTQYF
TGTGCCAGCAGTTCCCGGACTAGCGGGGACACGCAGTATTTT
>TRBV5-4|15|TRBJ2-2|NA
CASSLGLRGTGELFF
TGTGCCAGCAGCTTGGGACTCAGGGGCACCGGGGAGCTGTTTTTT
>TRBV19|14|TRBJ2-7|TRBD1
CATSDRASSYEQYF
TGTGCCACCTCAGACAGGGCCAGCTCCTACGAGCAGTACTTC
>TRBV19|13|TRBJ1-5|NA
CASSWDYNQPQHF
TGTGCCAGTAGCTGGGACTACAATCAGCCCCAGCATTTT
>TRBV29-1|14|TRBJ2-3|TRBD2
CSVGTSGHTDTQYF
TGCAGCGTTGGTACTAGCGGCCACACAGATACGCAGTATTTT
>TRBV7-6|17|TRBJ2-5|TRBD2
CASSLEASGTTKETQYF
TGTGCCAGCAGCTTAGAGGCTAGCGGGACGACCAAAGAGACCCAGTACTTC
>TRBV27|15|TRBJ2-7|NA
CASSSRPISAYEQYF
TGTGCCAGCAGTTCCCGGCCAATCAGCGCCTACGAGCAGTACTTC
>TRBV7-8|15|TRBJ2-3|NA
CASNRLPSSTDTQYF
TGTGCCAGCAACCGACTACCCTCTAGCACAGATACGCAGTATTTT
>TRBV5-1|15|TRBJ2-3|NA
CASSPRTGSTDTQYF
TGCGCCAGCAGCCCCCGGACGGGAAGCACAGATACGCAGTATTTT
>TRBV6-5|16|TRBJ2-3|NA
CASSYGTGTYTDTQYF
TGTGCCAGCAGTTATGGGACCGGGACATACACAGATACGCAGTATTTT
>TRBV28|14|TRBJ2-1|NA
CASSLGQSYNEQFF
TGTGCCAGCAGTTTAGGGCAGTCCTACAATGAGCAGTTCTTC
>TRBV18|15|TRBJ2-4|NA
CASSPTGSFVDIQYF
TGTGCCAGCTCACCTACCGGGTCGTTTGTTGACATTCAGTACTTC
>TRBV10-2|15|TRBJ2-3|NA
CASSVWGLLADTQYF
TGCGCCAGCAGTGTATGGGGACTCCTTGCAGATACGCAGTATTTT
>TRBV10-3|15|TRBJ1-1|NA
CAISAGTRMNTEAFF
TGTGCCATCAGTGCAGGAACTCGAATGAACACTGAAGCTTTCTTT
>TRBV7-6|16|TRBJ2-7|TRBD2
CASSLARGGQTYEQYF
TGTGCCAGCAGCTTAGCGCGGGGGGGACAGACCTACGAGCAGTACTTC
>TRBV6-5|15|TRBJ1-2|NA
CASSYAIDRHYGYTF
TGTGCCAGCAGTTACGCTATCGACAGACACTATGGCTACACCTTC
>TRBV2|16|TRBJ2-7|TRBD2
CASSAVGLAESYEQYF
TGTGCCAGCAGTGCGGTAGGTCTAGCGGAGTCCTACGAGCAGTACTTC
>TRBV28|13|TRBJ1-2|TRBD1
CASSLIGGSGYTF
TGTGCCAGCAGTTTAATAGGGGGCAGCGGCTACACCTTC
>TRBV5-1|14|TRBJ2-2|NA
CASSFRAGTGELFF
TGCGCCAGCAGCTTCAGGGCGGGAACCGGGGAGCTGTTTTTT
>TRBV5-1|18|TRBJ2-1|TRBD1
CASSLGRVGGGIYNEQFF
TGCGCCAGCAGCTTGGGTAGGGTAGGGGGCGGTATCTACAATGAGCAGTTCTTC
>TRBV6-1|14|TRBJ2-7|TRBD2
CASGKTSGYYEQYF
TGTGCCAGCGGGAAGACTAGCGGGTACTACGAGCAGTACTTC
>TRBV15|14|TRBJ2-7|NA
CATSRDRGPYEQYF
TGTGCCACCAGCAGAGACAGGGGACCCTACGAGCAGTACTTC
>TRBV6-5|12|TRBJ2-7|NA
CASSSSRAEQYF
TGTGCCAGCAGTTCCTCCAGGGCCGAGCAGTACTTC
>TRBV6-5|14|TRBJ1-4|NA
CASSHSGTNEKLFF
TGTGCCAGCAGTCACTCGGGCACTAATGAAAAACTGTTTTTT
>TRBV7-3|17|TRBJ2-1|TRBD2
CASSSVGGSRSENEQFF
TGTGCCAGCAGCTCGGTGGGAGGGAGTAGGAGCGAGAATGAGCAGTTCTTC
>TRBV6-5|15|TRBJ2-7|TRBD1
CASSYDGQASYEQYF
TGTGCCAGCAGCTATGATGGACAGGCCTCCTACGAGCAGTACTTC
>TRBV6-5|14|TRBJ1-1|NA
CASSYSGGGTEAFF
TGTGCCAGCAGTTACTCCGGGGGAGGGACTGAAGCTTTCTTT
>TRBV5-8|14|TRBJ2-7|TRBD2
CASSLGGGRTEQYF
TGTGCCAGCAGCTTGGGGGGAGGGAGGACCGAGCAGTACTTC
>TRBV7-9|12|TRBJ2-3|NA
CASSPFEGGRYF
TGTGCCAGCAGCCCCTTCGAGGGGGGGCGGTATTTT
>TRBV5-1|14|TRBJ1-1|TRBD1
CASSLAGQGTEAFF
TGCGCCAGCAGCTTGGCGGGACAGGGCACTGAAGCTTTCTTT
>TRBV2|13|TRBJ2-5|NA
CASSRQPQETQYF
TGTGCCAGCAGTCGACAGCCCCAAGAGACCCAGTACTTC
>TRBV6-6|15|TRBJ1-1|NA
CASSYSQAGWTEAFF
TGTGCCAGCAGTTACTCACAGGCGGGGTGGACTGAAGCTTTCTTT
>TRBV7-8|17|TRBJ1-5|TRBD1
CASSQGAGTGGTQPQHF
TGTGCCAGCAGCCAGGGGGCGGGGACAGGGGGCACTCAGCCCCAGCATTTT
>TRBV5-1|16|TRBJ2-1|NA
CASSLLQPLSYNEQFF
TGCGCCAGCAGCCTCTTACAACCCCTTTCCTACAATGAGCAGTTCTTC
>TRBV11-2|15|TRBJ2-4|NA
CASSSLEGSTNIQYF
TGTGCCAGCAGCTCCCTTGAGGGTTCGACAAACATTCAGTACTTC
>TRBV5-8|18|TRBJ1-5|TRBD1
CASSPELGQVNSNQPQHF
TGTGCCAGCAGCCCGGAACTGGGACAGGTCAATAGCAATCAGCCCCAGCATTTT
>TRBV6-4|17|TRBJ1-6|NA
CASSDPVRRGRASPLHF
TGTGCCAGCAGTGACCCCGTAAGACGGGGTCGAGCCTCACCCCTCCACTTT
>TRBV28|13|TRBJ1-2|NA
CASGQLLDYGYTF
TGTGCCAGCGGACAACTCTTAGACTATGGCTACACCTTC
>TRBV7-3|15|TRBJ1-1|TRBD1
CASSQTGTGDPEAFF
TGTGCCAGCAGCCAAACCGGGACAGGGGATCCTGAAGCTTTCTTT
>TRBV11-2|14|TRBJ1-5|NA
CASSLGGSNQPQHF
TGTGCCAGCAGCTTAGGTGGCAGCAATCAGCCCCAGCATTTT